The rows below give T cell receptor beta chains drawn from one sample of a study of blood T cell repertoires in COVID-19. Sequencing was performed with immunoSEQ multiplex PCR; in TCRdb, only in-frame clones are kept and a portion is missing. The sample lists about 170,000 clones; about 88% were seen once. The source material was PBMCs or T cells enriched from blood (not recorded which). Source of these receptors: a woman in her late teens or twenties who had recovered from COVID-19. Both conserved end residues are part of each CDR3. The order of the fields is V gene, J gene, clone size, D gene, CDR3 DNA, CDR3 protein. A D gene is named only where the DNA matches it firmly. Clone size is shown for a subset of rows, as once, few, many or a class of expanded clone.

TRBV5-1	TRBJ1-6	NA	NA	TGCGCCAGCAGCTTGGAGGTGGACGGGGTTTCACCCCTCCACTTT	CASSLEVDGVSPLHF
TRBV5-1	TRBJ2-1	NA	TRBD2	TGCGCCAGCAGCCCACGGACTAGCGGATCCCACAATGAGCAGTTCTTC	CASSPRTSGSHNEQFF
TRBV5-4	TRBJ2-7	NA	TRBD2	TGTGCCAGCAGCCCAGAACTAGCGGGAGTCTCCTACGAGCAGTACTTC	CASSPELAGVSYEQYF
TRBV28	TRBJ2-1	NA	NA	TGTGCCAGCAGTTTAGGGTTGGCGGGAAGGTACAATGAGCAGTTCTTC	CASSLGLAGRYNEQFF
TRBV4-1	TRBJ1-5	NA	TRBD1	TGCGCCAGCAGCCAAGGTGGACAGGGGGCTGCCCAGCCCCAGCATTTT	CASSQGGQGAAQPQHF
TRBV7-9	TRBJ2-7	NA	NA	TGTGCCAGCAGCTTAGCCTCCGTCAGGGCAGGAGAGCAGTACTTC	CASSLASVRAGEQYF
TRBV2	TRBJ1-1	NA	NA	TGTGCCAGCAGTCGTACAGTGAACACTGAAGCTTTCTTT	CASSRTVNTEAFF
TRBV5-1	TRBJ2-3	NA	NA	TGCGCCAGCAGCTTGGGCCCTATTAGCACAGATACGCAGTATTTT	CASSLGPISTDTQYF
TRBV27	TRBJ2-1	few	NA	TGTGCCAGCAGTTTATCCCAGGCAAATGAGCAGTTCTTC	CASSLSQANEQFF
TRBV10-3	TRBJ2-7	NA	NA	TGTGCCATCAGTGACCTCGCAGGGTCCTACGAGCAGTACTTC	CAISDLAGSYEQYF
TRBV2	TRBJ2-5	NA	NA	TGTGCCAGCAGGGGTGTGGGATACAGGGCCCAGTACTTC	CASRGVGYRAQYF
TRBV6-4	TRBJ2-3	few	TRBD1	TGTGCCAGCAGTGACTCGGGACAGGGCTCAGATACGCAGTATTTT	CASSDSGQGSDTQYF
TRBV7-8	TRBJ2-7	NA	TRBD1	TGTGCCAGCAGCTTGGGACAGGTTTTAGTCCACGAGCAGTACTTC	CASSLGQVLVHEQYF
TRBV27	TRBJ2-3	NA	TRBD1	TGTGCCAGCAGTTTATATTTCGGGGGCGGGACAGGGGGCTCAGATACGCAGTATTTT	CASSLYFGGGTGGSDTQYF
TRBV5-5	TRBJ2-6	NA	TRBD1	TGTGCCAGCAGTTCGGGACAGGGGGCGCTCGGGGCCAACGTCCTGACTTTC	CASSSGQGALGANVLTF
TRBV18	TRBJ2-2	NA	NA	TGTGCCAGCTCACCTCTTTTCGGGGTTAACACCGGGGAGCTGTTTTTT	CASSPLFGVNTGELFF
TRBV2	TRBJ1-4	NA	NA	TGTGCCAGCACCGAGGAGGGATGGGGAGAAAAACTGTTTTTT	CASTEEGWGEKLFF
TRBV5-6	TRBJ1-4	once	NA	TGTGCCAGCAGCTTAACGCTACAGGTCCGGGAGAATGAAAAACTGTTTTTT	CASSLTLQVRENEKLFF
TRBV4-1	TRBJ2-7	NA	NA	TGCGCCAGCAGCCCAGGAGTACCGGGACTTCCTTCCTACGAGCAGTACTTC	CASSPGVPGLPSYEQYF
TRBV2	TRBJ2-7	NA	TRBD1	TGTGCCAGCAAGGTAACAGGGGGTCCCTACGAGCAGTACTTC	CASKVTGGPYEQYF
TRBV29-1	TRBJ2-2	NA	NA	TGCAGCGCCGGCCAGTCGGGACTGCACACCGGGGAGCTGTTTTTT	CSAGQSGLHTGELFF
TRBV7-2	TRBJ2-4	NA	TRBD1	TGTGCCAGCAGCTTTGGGACAGCTGGCATTCAGTACTTC	CASSFGTAGIQYF
TRBV19	TRBJ1-2	once	NA	TGTGCCAGTAGCAGGACGTTCGGGGTCACTGGCTACACCTTC	CASSRTFGVTGYTF